Each of the 30 T cell receptor beta chains below was sequenced from the same sample in a study of monozygotic twins with inflammatory bowel disease. Following a re-call of the 5' RACE reads, TCRdb has one entry per CDR3 protein and lacks DNA. This table holds more than 350,000 distinct CDR3 sequences. Sequences were obtained from blood. Every receptor here comes from a human donor with ulcerative colitis or Crohn's disease, or a healthy co-twin of an affected twin (not recorded which).

The chain couples TRBV5-6 to TRBJ2-7; TCRdb indicates TRBD1, and absent DNA this call remains unverified. Germline values: CDR1 SGHDT, CDR2 YYEEEE. This CDR3 spans 15 amino acids. CDR3 loop: CASSLDVQGSYEQYF.

This chain joins TRBV7-3 and TRBJ2-3; TCRdb's D call, TRBD1, is unchecked because there is no DNA. The CDR3 sequence is 16 residues long. Germline CDR1 is SGHTA and CDR2 is FQGTGA. The CDR3 sequence: CASSLGRGFDSDTQYF.

The gene calls are TRBV9 and TRBJ2-2; TCRdb designates TRBD1, a call that cannot be tested without DNA. Germline CDR1 and CDR2: SGDLS and YYNGEE. This CDR3 has 16 residues. CDR3 residues: CASSVGGTPGTGELFF.

This chain connects TRBV7-9 to TRBJ1-6; TCRdb proposes TRBD1, but this gene call is untestable without DNA. The CDR3 consists of 16 residues. Germline assignment: CDR1 SEHNR and CDR2 FQNEAQ (reference sequence). The CDR3 protein is CASSLRTTGQASSLHF.

V and J are TRBV7-8 and TRBJ2-1; TCRdb lists TRBD1, though no DNA is available to test this call. The CDR3 contains 16 residues. In germline, CDR1 is SGHVS, CDR2 FQNEAQ. CDR3 loop: CASSFGGEGSYNEQFF.

The gene calls are TRBV5-1 and TRBJ2-7; TCRdb's D gene call, TRBD1, goes unchecked for lack of DNA. This CDR3 comprises 14 residues. Germline V gives CDR1 SGHRS, CDR2 YFSETQ. CDR3 amino acids: CASSLPGQGNEQYF.

The rearrangement links TRBV5-5 to TRBJ1-5; the D gene TCRdb calls, TRBD1, cannot be checked with no DNA. The CDR3 covers 15 residues. Germline V gene lookup returns CDR1 SGHKS and CDR2 YYEKEE (reference sequence). CDR3 region: CASSGGPYSNQPQHF.

The chain is built from TRBV20-1 and TRBJ1-4. In germline, CDR1 is DFQATT, CDR2 SNEGSKA (reference sequence). The CDR3 totals 14 residues. The CDR3 is CSARDPMKGEKLFF.

The V call is TRBV5-1, the J call TRBJ1-1. CDR3 length: 15 residues. Germline loops: CDR1 SGHRS, CDR2 YFSETQ. The CDR3 region is CASSSASEAGTEAFF.

The rearrangement links TRBV14 to TRBJ2-3. The CDR3 has 15 amino acids. Germline V lookup: CDR1 SGHDN, CDR2 FVKESK. CDR3 in amino acids: CASSQVSGWADTQYF.

J is TRBJ2-7 and V is TRBV7-2; without DNA, the TCRdb call of TRBD1 cannot be checked. CDR1 and CDR2 from the germline V gene are SGHTA and FQGNSA. This CDR3 is 16 amino acids long. The CDR3 loop reads CASSLRPGGSLYEQYF.

The chain joins TRBV19 to TRBJ2-5. Germline CDR1 and CDR2: LNHDA and SQIVND (reference sequence). The length of the CDR3 is 13 residues. The CDR3 loop is CASTAGYQETQYF.

The chain combines TRBV6-1 with TRBJ1-6; TCRdb lists TRBD1, though no DNA is available to test this call. The CDR3 contains 14 residues. Germline CDR1 is MNHNS and CDR2 is SASEGT. This chain's CDR3 is CASIRAGGESPLHF.

The chain couples TRBV4-2 to TRBJ2-5; there is no DNA to check the TCRdb D call of TRBD2. This CDR3 spans 17 amino acids. Germline values: CDR1 LGHNA, CDR2 YNFKEQ. CDR3 loop: CASSQDLTSGSFETQYF.

The genes are TRBV6-5 and TRBJ2-1; TCRdb picks TRBD2, but there is no DNA to check that call. The CDR3 sequence is 16 residues long. From germline, CDR1 is MNHEY and CDR2 SVGAGI. The CDR3 region is CASSSPRGASYNEQFF.

This rearrangement joins TRBV24-1 to TRBJ2-1; the D call of TRBD1 rests on TCRdb alone, since no DNA is present to check it. Germline CDR1 is KGHDR and CDR2 is SFDVKD. The CDR3 contains 14 residues. CDR3 region: CATSDPRGGAEQFF.

The chain recombines TRBV7-9 with TRBJ2-1; TCRdb designates TRBD1, a call that cannot be tested without DNA. Germline lookup yields CDR1 SEHNR and CDR2 FQNEAQ (reference sequence). The CDR3 extends over 13 amino acids. CDR3 sequence reads: CALRRQNNNEQFF.

The rearrangement uses TRBV7-2 and TRBJ1-1. Germline V gene sequence: CDR1 SGHTA, CDR2 FQGNSA. The CDR3 has 12 residues. CDR3 loop: CASSSQAVGAFF.

The chain carries TRBV5-1 and TRBJ1-2; TCRdb's D gene call, TRBD1, goes unchecked for lack of DNA. This CDR3 has 13 amino acids. Germline CDR1 and CDR2: SGHRS and YFSETQ. The CDR3 reads CASSVGQGYGYTF.

This CDR3 reads CATLGGRSTDTQYF. This chain links TRBV10-3 with TRBJ2-3; without DNA, the TCRdb call of TRBD2 cannot be checked. CDR3 length: 14 amino acids. Germline V gives CDR1 ENHRY, CDR2 SYGVKD.

CDR3 protein: CASSRQGAGYEQYF. V and J are TRBV27 and TRBJ2-7; TCRdb calls TRBD1, which cannot be checked without DNA. CDR1 is MNHEY and CDR2 is SMNVEV in the germline V gene (reference sequence). This CDR3 region has 14 residues.

The chain combines TRBV29-1 with TRBJ2-7; the TCRdb call, TRBD1, lacks DNA for checking. The CDR3 totals 14 residues. The germline CDR1 and CDR2 sequences are SQVTM and ANQGSEA. CDR3 sequence reads: CSVLPGQGSYEQYF.

The CDR3 sequence is CASRSPGGAGNQPQHF. The J gene is TRBJ1-5, the V gene TRBV6-1; lacking DNA, the TRBD1 call made by TCRdb goes unchecked. The CDR3 runs to 16 residues. CDR1 MNHNS and CDR2 SASEGT come from the germline V gene.

The CDR3 sequence is CASRKAGTSGGVSSYNEQFF. J is TRBJ2-1 and V is TRBV27; absent DNA, TCRdb's TRBD2 call cannot be checked. Germline loops: CDR1 MNHEY, CDR2 SMNVEV (reference sequence). The CDR3 extends over 20 amino acids.

The V gene is TRBV20-1, the J gene TRBJ1-4. Germline V gives CDR1 DFQATT, CDR2 SNEGSKA (reference sequence). The CDR3 is made up of 14 amino acids. The CDR3 protein is CSARDLDGNKKLFF.

The V call is TRBV7-2, the J call TRBJ2-2; without DNA, the TCRdb call of TRBD2 cannot be checked. There are 17 residues in the CDR3. CDR1 is SGHTA, CDR2 FQGNSA, per germline. This CDR3 reads CASSASTSGGYTGELFF.

This chain connects TRBV20-1 to TRBJ1-2. The germline CDR1 and CDR2 sequences are DFQATT and SNEGSKA (reference sequence). The CDR3 sequence is 15 residues long. CDR3 residues: CSARDSPPTAAGYTF.

V usage is TRBV5-1 and J usage is TRBJ2-3; TCRdb gives TRBD2 as the D gene, but with no DNA this cannot be confirmed. Germline assignment: CDR1 SGHRS and CDR2 YFSETQ. The CDR3 consists of 15 residues. CDR3 sequence: CASSLAGRPADTQYF.

The rearrangement joins TRBV27 to TRBJ2-5; the TCRdb D gene call, TRBD2, has no DNA to confirm it. From germline, CDR1 is MNHEY and CDR2 SMNVEV (reference sequence). CDR3 size: 19 residues. The CDR3 sequence: CASSLSPPGLAGIRETQYF.

The V gene is TRBV5-6, the J gene TRBJ1-6. The germline V gene has CDR1 SGHDT and CDR2 YYEEEE. The CDR3 has 16 amino acids. The CDR3 sequence is CASSLASGFDNSPLHF.